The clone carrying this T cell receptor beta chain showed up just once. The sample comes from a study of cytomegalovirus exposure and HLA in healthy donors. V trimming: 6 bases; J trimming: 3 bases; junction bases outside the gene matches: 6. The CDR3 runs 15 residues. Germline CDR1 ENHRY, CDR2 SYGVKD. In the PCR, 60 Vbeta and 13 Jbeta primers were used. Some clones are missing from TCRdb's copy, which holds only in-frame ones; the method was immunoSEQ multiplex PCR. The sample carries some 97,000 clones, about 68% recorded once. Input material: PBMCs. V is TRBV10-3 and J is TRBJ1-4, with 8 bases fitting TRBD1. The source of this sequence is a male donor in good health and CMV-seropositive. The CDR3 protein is CAIRPQGASNEKLFF. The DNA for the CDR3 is TGTGCCATCAGACCCCAGGGGGCGTCTAATGAAAAACTGTTTTTT.